This T cell receptor (beta chain) comes out of a study of cytomegalovirus exposure and HLA in healthy donors. PCR primers comprised 60 Vbeta and 13 Jbeta primers. Clones were read by immunoSEQ multiplex PCR, and TCRdb kept only the in-frame ones, dropping some. The data hold fewer than 200,000 clones, with around three quarters observed a single time. To note about this clone: Its antigen is unknown.

The germline V gene encodes CDR1 MRHNA and CDR2 SNTAGT. V shed 6 bases, J shed 3 bases, and the junction held 2 bases outside the gene matches. The CDR3 consists of 13 residues. Findings of the study overall: Association of under 20,000 TCR beta sequences with HLA alleles was found at 0.05 false discovery rate in a later analysis.

This sequence joins TRBV6-4 and TRBJ1-2, with 9 bases identical to TRBD1. The receptor was derived from a boy aged 10-17 years in good health and CMV-seronegative. Sequenced sample: PBMCs. The CDR3 nucleotides are TGTGCCAGCAGGGGACAGGGAGACTATGGCTACACCTTC. Translation gives CASRGQGDYGYTF.